These 8 T cell receptor beta chains share one sample of origin, sequenced in a study of T cells after yellow fever vaccination. MiXCR, applied by TCRdb to the 5' RACE reads, yields one record per CDR3 protein. The sample shows about 340,000 distinct CDR3 sequences, about an eighth of them seen only once. The source material was CD4+ T cells sorted from PBMCs, sampled 15 days after the yellow fever booster vaccination. All receptors derive from a man in his late teens or twenties who received the YFV17D yellow fever vaccine.

The sample holds a few counts of this clonotype. Written as DNA, the CDR3 is TGCGCCAGCAGCCAATTTCGCAGGGGCTCTGGAAACACCATATATTTT. The encoded protein is CASSQFRRGSGNTIYF. The gene calls are TRBV4-1 and TRBJ1-3; tentatively, D is TRBD1 (6 bases). The ends were cut back, 2 bases at V and 0 bases at J, with 11 bases in the middle. This CDR3 region has 16 residues. CDR1 MGHRA and CDR2 YSYEKL come from the germline V gene.

This clonotype was observed a few times. J is TRBJ1-4 and V is TRBV5-4; D gene uncertain. The V end lost 0 bases, the J end lost 7 bases, and 16 bases lay between the germline ends. The CDR3 loop spans 16 amino acids. CDR1 and CDR2 (germline): SGHNT, YYREEE (reference sequence). In DNA, the CDR3 is TGTGCCAGCAGCTTGGATAGGAGCCAAGCTACTGAAAAACTGTTTTTT. Translating it yields CASSLDRSQATEKLFF.

This clonotype was seen only a few times. The rearrangement uses TRBV29-1 and TRBJ1-5; D might be TRBD1 (5 bases). Trimming cost V 4 bases and J 0 bases, with 13 bases left between them. CDR3 length: 15 amino acids. Per the germline V gene, CDR1 is SQVTM and CDR2 is ANQGSEA. The CDR3, as DNA: TGCAGCGTTGGGGGCTCGGCAAATAGCAATCAGCCCCAGCATTTT. It specifies CSVGGSANSNQPQHF.

This chain links TRBV7-3 with TRBJ2-5; D may be TRBD2 (6 bases). V lost 2 bases to trimming and J lost 2 bases, with 15 bases between them. CDR1 is SGHTA, CDR2 FQGTGA, per germline. The CDR3 has 16 residues. CDR3 coding DNA: TGTGCCAGCAGCTTAGGCCCTCTAGCGCCTCAAGAGACCCAGTACTTC. This encodes CASSLGPLAPQETQYF.

V and J are TRBV20-1 and TRBJ1-2; D gene uncertain. V was trimmed by 3 bases and J by 4 bases, leaving 18 bases between them. This CDR3 has 15 amino acids. Germline loops: CDR1 DFQATT, CDR2 SNEGSKA (reference sequence). Here the CDR3 DNA reads TGCAGTGCTAGCTTAGAGACACGGCAGGCCTATGGCTACACCTTC. Translated: CSASLETRQAYGYTF.

DNA for the CDR3: TGTGCCAGCAGCTTGAAGGCCGGAAGCGGCCAAGAGACCCAGTACTTC. Translation gives CASSLKAGSGQETQYF. This rearrangement joins TRBV5-4 to TRBJ2-5, with D possibly matching TRBD2 (5 bases). V was shortened by 1 base and J by 1 base, with 14 bases between the two germline ends. In germline, CDR1 is SGHNT, CDR2 YYREEE (reference sequence). This CDR3 is 16 amino acids long.

This clonotype was counted only a few times. This CDR3 is CASRTTGSNEQFF. CDR3 sequence (DNA): TGTGCCAGCAGAACGACAGGGAGTAACGAGCAGTTCTTC. V is TRBV7-9 and J is TRBJ2-1; 7 positions match TRBD1. V shed 6 bases and J 10 bases; nucleotides not matched to a gene: 9. Germline V lookup: CDR1 SEHNR, CDR2 FQNEAQ (reference sequence). The length of the CDR3 is 13 residues. The whole variable domain, filled in from reference TRBV7-9 and TRBJ2-1, reads DTGVSQNPRHKITKRGQNVTFRCDPISEHNRLYWYRQTLGQGPEFLTYFQNEAQLEKSRLLSDRFSAERPKGSFSTLEIQRTEQGDSAMYLCASRTTGSNEQFFGPGTRLTVL.

This rearrangement joins TRBV6-5 to TRBJ2-6; D perhaps matches TRBD1 (6 bases). This CDR3 has 17 amino acids. Germline-derived CDR1 and CDR2 are MNHEY and SVGAGI. V was shortened by 6 bases and J by 2 bases, with 17 bases between the two germline ends. This CDR3 is CASRRQETWAGANVLTF. The CDR3 DNA sequence: TGTGCCAGCAGACGACAGGAAACTTGGGCTGGGGCCAACGTCCTGACTTTC.